This T cell receptor (beta chain) was found in a study of blood T cell repertoires in COVID-19. This CDR3 has 17 amino acids. The data were produced by immunoSEQ multiplex PCR, yet TCRdb's version contains in-frame clones alone and is incomplete. The table records nearly 40,000 clones, 80% of them present only once. The sample consisted of peripheral blood. This TCR derives from an elderly man with active or convalescent COVID-19. This sequence joins TRBV12-2 and TRBJ1-6; the D call of TRBD1 is as the table states it, not checked on the DNA. TRBV12-2 is labeled a pseudogene. CDR3 protein: CASRIKTGGAHNSPLHF. CDR3 in DNA: TGTGCAAGTCGCATAAAGACAGGGGGCGCCCATAATTCACCCCTCCACTTT.